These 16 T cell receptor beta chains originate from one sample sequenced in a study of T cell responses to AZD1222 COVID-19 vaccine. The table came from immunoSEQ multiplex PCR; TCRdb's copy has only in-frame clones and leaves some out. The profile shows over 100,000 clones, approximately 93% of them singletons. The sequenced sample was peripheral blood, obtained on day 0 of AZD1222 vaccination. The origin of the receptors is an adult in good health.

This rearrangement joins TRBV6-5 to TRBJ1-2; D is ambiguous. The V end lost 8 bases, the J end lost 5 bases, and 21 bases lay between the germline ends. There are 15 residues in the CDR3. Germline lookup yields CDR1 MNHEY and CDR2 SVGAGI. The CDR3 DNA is TGTGCCAGCTCAACGTTTCAGGCTCCTGGGTATGGCTACACCTTC. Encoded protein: CASSTFQAPGYGYTF.

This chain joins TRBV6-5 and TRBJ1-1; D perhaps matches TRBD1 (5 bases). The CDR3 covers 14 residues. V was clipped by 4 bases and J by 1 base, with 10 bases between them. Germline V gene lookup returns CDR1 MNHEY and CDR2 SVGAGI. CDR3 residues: CASSFFGGNTEAFF. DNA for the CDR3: TGTGCCAGCAGTTTCTTCGGGGGGAACACTGAAGCTTTCTTT.

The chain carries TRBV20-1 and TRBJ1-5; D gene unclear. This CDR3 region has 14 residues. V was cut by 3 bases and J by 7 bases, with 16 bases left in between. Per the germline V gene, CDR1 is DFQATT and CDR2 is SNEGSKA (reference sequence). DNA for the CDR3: TGCAGTGCTAGTTCCGGGGAGGTCTACCAGCCCCAGCATTTT. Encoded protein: CSASSGEVYQPQHF.

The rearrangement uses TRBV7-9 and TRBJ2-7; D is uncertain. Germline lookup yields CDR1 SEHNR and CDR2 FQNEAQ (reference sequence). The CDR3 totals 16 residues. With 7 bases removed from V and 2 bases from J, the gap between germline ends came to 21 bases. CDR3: CASNPWGRGKAYEQYF. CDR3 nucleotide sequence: TGTGCCAGCAACCCCTGGGGTCGTGGGAAAGCCTACGAGCAGTACTTC.

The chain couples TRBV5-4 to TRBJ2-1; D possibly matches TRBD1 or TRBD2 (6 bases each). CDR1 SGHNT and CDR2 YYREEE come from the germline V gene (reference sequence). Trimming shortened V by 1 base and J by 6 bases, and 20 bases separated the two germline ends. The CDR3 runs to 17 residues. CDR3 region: CASSLLFEQGGANEQFF. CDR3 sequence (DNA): TGTGCCAGCAGCTTGTTGTTTGAACAGGGAGGAGCCAATGAGCAGTTCTTC. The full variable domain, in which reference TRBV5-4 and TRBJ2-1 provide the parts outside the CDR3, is ETGVTQSPTHLIKTRGQQVTLRCSSQSGHNTVSWYQQALGQGPQFIFQYYREEENGRGNFPPRFSGLQFPNYSSELNVNALELDDSALYLCASSLLFEQGGANEQFFGPGTRLTVL.

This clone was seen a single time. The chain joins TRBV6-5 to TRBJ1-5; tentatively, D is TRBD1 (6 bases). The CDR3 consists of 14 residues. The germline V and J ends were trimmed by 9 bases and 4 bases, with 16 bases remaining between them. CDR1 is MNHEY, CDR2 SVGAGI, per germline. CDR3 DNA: TGTGCCAGTGGAGCGTTGGGGACAAATCAGCCCCAGCATTTT. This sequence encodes CASGALGTNQPQHF.

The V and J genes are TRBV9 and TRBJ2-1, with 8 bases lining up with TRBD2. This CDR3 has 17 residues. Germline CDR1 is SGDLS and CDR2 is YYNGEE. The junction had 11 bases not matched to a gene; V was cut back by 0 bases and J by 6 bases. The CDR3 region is CASSVGIMAGGGNEQFF. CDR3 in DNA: TGTGCCAGCAGCGTAGGGATAATGGCGGGAGGTGGCAATGAGCAGTTCTTC.

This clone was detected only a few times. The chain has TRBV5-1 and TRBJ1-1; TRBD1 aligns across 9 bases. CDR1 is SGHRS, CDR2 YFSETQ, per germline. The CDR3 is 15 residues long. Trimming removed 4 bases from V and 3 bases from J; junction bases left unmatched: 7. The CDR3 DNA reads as TGCGCCAGCAGCGGACAGGGGATGGGTTACACTGAAGCTTTCTTT. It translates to CASSGQGMGYTEAFF.

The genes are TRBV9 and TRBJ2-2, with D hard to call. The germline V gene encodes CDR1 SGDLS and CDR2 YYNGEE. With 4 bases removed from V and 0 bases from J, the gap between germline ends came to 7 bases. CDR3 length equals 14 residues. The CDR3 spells CASSLTANTGELFF. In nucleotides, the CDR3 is TGTGCCAGCAGCCTGACCGCGAACACCGGGGAGCTGTTTTTT. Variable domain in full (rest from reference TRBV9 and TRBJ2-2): DSGVTQTPKHLITATGQRVTLRCSPRSGDLSVYWYQQSLDQGLQFLIQYYNGEERAKGNILERFSAQQFPDLHSELNLSSLELGDSALYFCASSLTANTGELFFGEGSRLTVL.

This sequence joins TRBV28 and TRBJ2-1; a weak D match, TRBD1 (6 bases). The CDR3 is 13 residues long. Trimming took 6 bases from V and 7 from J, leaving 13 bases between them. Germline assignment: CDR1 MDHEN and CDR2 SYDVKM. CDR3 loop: CASRQGRENEQFF. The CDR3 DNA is TGTGCCAGCAGACAGGGAAGGGAAAATGAGCAGTTCTTC.

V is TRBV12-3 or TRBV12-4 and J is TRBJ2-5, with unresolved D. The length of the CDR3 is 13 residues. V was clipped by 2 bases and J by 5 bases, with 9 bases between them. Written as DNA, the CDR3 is TGTGCCAGCAGTTTACGAGAAGGGGAGACCCAGTACTTC. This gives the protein CASSLREGETQYF.

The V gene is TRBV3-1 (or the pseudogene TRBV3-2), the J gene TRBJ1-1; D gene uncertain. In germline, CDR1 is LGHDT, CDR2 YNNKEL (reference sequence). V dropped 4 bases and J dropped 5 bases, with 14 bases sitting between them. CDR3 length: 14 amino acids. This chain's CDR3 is CASSLGRVGTEAFF. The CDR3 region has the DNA TGTGCCAGCAGCCTTGGACGGGTGGGGACTGAAGCTTTCTTT.

The CDR3 DNA follows: TGTGCCAGCTCGGGACCTGACAGGGCTCAGCCCCAGCATTTT. It yields the protein CASSGPDRAQPQHF. The chain recombines TRBV18 with TRBJ1-5; TRBD1 agrees at 7 bases. Germline V gene data show CDR1 as KGHSH and CDR2 as LQKENI. The length of the CDR3 is 14 residues. V shed 6 bases, J shed 6 bases, and the junction held 8 bases outside the gene matches.

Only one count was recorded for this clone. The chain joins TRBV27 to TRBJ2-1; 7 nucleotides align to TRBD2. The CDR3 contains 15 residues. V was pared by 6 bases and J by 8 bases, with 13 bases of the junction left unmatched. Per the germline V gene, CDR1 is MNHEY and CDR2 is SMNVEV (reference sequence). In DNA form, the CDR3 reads TGTGCCAGCAGCCGTCGAGCGGGATCCCCCCATGAGCAGTTCTTC. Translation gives CASSRRAGSPHEQFF.

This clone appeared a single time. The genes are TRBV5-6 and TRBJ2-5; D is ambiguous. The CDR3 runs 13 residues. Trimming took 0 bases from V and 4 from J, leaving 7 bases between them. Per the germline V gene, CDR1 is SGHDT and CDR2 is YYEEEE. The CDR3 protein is CASSLVSVETQYF. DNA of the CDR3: TGTGCCAGCAGCTTGGTCTCAGTAGAGACCCAGTACTTC.

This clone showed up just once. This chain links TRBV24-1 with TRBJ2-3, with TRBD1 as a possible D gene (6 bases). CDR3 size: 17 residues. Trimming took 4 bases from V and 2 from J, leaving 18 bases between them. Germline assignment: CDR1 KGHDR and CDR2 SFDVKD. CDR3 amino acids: CATSDPTPDSITDTQYF. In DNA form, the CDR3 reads TGTGCCACCAGTGACCCGACCCCGGACAGCATCACAGATACGCAGTATTTT.